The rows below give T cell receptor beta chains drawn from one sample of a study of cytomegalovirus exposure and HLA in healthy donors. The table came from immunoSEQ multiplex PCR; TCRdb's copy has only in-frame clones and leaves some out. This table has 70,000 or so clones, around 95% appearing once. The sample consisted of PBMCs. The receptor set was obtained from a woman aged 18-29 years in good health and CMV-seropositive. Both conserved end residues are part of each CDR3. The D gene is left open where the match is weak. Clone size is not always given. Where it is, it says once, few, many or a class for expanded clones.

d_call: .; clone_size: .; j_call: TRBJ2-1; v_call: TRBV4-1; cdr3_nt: TGCGCCAGCAGACATAGCGTGGGGGCAACGAATGAGCAGTTCTTC; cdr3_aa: CASRHSVGATNEQFF
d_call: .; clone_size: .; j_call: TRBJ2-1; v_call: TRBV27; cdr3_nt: TGTGCCAGCAGTTTATACTCTTACAATGAGCAGTTCTTC; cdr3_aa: CASSLYSYNEQFF
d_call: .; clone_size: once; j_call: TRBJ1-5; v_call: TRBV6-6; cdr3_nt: TGTGCCAGCAGGGGCCAGGGGAGTGGCAATCAGCCCCAGCATTTT; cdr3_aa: CASRGQGSGNQPQHF
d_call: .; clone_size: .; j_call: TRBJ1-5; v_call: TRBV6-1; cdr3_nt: TGTGCCAGCAGTGAATTAAGGACTGGCGCTCAGCCCCAGCATTTT; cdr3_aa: CASSELRTGAQPQHF
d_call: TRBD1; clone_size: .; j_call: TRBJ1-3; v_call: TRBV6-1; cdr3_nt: TGTGCCAGCAGTGAATGGGACAGGGTTGGAAACACCATATATTTT; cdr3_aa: CASSEWDRVGNTIYF
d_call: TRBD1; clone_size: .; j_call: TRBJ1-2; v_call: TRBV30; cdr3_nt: TGTGCCTGGAGCACCGGGACAGAGGTTTCCTATGGCTACACCTTC; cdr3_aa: CAWSTGTEVSYGYTF
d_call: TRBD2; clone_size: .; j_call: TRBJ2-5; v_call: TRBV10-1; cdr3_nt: TGCGCCAGCTCTAGCGGGGTGGGAGAGACCCAGTACTTC; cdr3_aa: CASSSGVGETQYF
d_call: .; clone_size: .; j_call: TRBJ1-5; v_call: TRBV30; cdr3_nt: TGTGCCTGGAGTGCACAGGGTGCTCAGCCCCAGCATTTT; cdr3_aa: CAWSAQGAQPQHF
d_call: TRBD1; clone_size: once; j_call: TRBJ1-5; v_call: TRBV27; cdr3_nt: TGTGCCAGCAGCTCAACAGGGGGCAGGCAGCCCCAGCATTTT; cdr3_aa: CASSSTGGRQPQHF
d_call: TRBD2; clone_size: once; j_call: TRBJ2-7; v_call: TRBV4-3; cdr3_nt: TGCGCCAGCAGCCAAGGTCTAGCGGTCTACGAGCAGTACTTC; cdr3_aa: CASSQGLAVYEQYF
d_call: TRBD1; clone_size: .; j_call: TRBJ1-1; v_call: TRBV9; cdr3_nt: TGTGCCAGCAGCGTGACAGGGGGCAAGGACACTGAAGCTTTCTTT; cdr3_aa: CASSVTGGKDTEAFF
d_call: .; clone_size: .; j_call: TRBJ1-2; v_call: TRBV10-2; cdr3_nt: TGCGCCAGCAGTGGTAAGCCGACAGGAGCGAACTATGGCTACACCTTC; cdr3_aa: CASSGKPTGANYGYTF
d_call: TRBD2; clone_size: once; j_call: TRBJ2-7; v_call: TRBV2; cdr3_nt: TGTGCCAGCAGTGGACCTAGCGGGAGGGGCGAGCAGTACTTC; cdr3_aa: CASSGPSGRGEQYF
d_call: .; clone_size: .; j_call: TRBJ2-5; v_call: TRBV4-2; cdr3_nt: TGTGCCAGCAGCCAGGGGTTCTCGGGAGAGGGGACCCAGTACTTC; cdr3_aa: CASSQGFSGEGTQYF